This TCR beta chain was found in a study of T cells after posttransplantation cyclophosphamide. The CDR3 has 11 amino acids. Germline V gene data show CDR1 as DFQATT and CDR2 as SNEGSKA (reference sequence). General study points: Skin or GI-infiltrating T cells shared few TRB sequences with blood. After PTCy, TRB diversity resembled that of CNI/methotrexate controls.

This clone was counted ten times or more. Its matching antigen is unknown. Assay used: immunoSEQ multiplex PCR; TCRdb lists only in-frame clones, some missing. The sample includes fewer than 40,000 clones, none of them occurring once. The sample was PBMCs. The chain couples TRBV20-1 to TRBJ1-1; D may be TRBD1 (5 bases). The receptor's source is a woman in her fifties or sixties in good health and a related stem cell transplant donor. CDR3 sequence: CSMRGSTEAFF. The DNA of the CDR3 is TGCAGCATGAGGGGTAGCACTGAAGCTTTCTTT.